One T cell receptor (beta chain) is described in this entry. The V and J ends lost 5 bases and 4 bases respectively, with 15 bases between them. Germline V gene sequence: CDR1 SGHTA, CDR2 FQGNSA. This CDR3 region has 14 residues. TCRdb processed the RT-PCR reads anew with MiXCR; each CDR3 protein has one entry. The sample carries about 680,000 distinct CDR3 sequences, approximately 15% recorded once. This clonotype originated in a female donor in good health, serving as a healthy control. The sequencing sample was made of memory CD4+ T cells from blood. The genes are TRBV7-2 and TRBJ2-7; tentative D call: TRBD1 (6 bases). Here the CDR3 DNA reads TGTGCCAGCAGCGTCCGGGACAAAGGATACGAGCAGTACTTC. Translated, it gives CASSVRDKGYEQYF.